This T cell receptor (beta chain) was profiled in a study of blood T cell repertoires in COVID-19. Background on the study: Both acute and convalescent COVID-19 samples were obtained from the United States, Italy and Spain. T cells, B-cell-depleted T cells, or PBMCs provided the cDNA or gDNA that served as material.

V gave up 2 bases and J gave up 3 bases, with 14 bases separating them. The CDR3 totals 16 residues. Germline values: CDR1 KGHDR, CDR2 SFDVKD. In the authors' workflow: Amplification of reference gene primers was used by the study to estimate nucleated cell counts. TCRdb's copy holds only in-frame clones and misses some; the assay was immunoSEQ multiplex PCR. D and trimming come from the DNA, and the V and J calls and clone size come from that table. The table lists approximately 72,000 clones, 85% of them singletons. Input material: peripheral blood. J is TRBJ2-3 and V is TRBV24-1; tentatively, D is TRBD1 (6 bases). This receptor was identified in a woman over 75 with active or convalescent COVID-19. Written as DNA, the CDR3 is TGTGCCACCAGTGATTCCTACAGGGACGGAACAGATACGCAGTATTTT. Its protein product is CATSDSYRDGTDTQYF.